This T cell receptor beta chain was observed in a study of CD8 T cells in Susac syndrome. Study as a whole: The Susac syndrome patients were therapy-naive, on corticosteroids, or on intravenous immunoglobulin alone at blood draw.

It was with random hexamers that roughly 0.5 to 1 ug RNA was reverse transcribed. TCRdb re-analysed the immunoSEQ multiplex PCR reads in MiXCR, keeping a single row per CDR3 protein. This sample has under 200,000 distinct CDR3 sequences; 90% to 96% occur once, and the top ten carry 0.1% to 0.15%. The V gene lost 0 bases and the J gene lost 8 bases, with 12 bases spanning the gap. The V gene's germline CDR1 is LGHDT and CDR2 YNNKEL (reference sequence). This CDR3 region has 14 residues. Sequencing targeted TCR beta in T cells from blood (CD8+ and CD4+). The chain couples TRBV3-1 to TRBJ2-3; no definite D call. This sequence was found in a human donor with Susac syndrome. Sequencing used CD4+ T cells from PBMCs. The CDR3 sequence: CASSQDVAIGTQYF. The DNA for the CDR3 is TGTGCCAGCAGCCAAGATGTCGCGATCGGTACGCAGTATTTT.